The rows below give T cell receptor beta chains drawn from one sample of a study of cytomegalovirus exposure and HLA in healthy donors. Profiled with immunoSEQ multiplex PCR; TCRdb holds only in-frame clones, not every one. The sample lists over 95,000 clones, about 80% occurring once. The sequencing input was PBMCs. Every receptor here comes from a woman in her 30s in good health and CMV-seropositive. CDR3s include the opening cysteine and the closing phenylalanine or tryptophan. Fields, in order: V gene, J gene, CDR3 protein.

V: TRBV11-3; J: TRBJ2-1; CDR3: CASSSGLAEASEQFF
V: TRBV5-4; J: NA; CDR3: CASSKGTDTYEQYF
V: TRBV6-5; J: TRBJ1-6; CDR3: CASSYFKGDNSPLHF
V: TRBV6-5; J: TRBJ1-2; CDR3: CASSSRQGYYGYTF
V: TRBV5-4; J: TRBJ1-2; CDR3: CASSLGPGQEFYGYTF
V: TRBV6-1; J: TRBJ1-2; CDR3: CASSEAVPGVGGYTF
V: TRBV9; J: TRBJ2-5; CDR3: CASSVGISQETQYF
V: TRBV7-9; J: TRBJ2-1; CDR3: CASSPQDVRALNEQFF
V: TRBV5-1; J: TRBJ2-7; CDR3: CASSFDRSSYEQYF
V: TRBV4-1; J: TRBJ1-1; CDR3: CASSLWDRGGNTEAFF
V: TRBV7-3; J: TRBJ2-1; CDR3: CASSFLGPNEQFF
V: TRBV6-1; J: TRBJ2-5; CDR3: CASSVLLAKETQYF
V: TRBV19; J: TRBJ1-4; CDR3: CASSPRVGDEKLFF